The present entry profiles one T cell receptor beta chain with its context. Antigen specificity is unknown. This sample is drawn from a study of OX40 agonist ivuxolimab in advanced cancers. Study in general: Dosing consisted of intravenous ivuxolimab at 0.01 to 10 mg/kg every 2 weeks. Whole-study results and caveats: Expanded clones belonging to CD8+ T cells outnumbered, on average, those of CD4+.

Trimming left V 8 bases short and J 6 bases short, with 10 bases between. CDR1 and CDR2 from the germline V gene are SGHAT and FQNNGV. The CDR3 loop spans 11 amino acids. Sampling times: baseline, cycle 4 day 1, cycle 7 day 1. Generated by immunoSEQ multiplex PCR, the TCRdb table keeps only in-frame clones and is missing some. The table includes tens of thousands of clones, roughly nine tenths detected once. Sequences were derived from CD4+ or CD8+ T cells sorted from blood, sampled in a trial of the OX40 agonist ivuxolimab. This receptor was obtained from an adult with an advanced solid tumor such as melanoma, head and neck, liver or kidney cancer. V usage is TRBV11-2 and J usage is TRBJ1-2; TRBD1 is a possible D gene (6 bases). Here the CDR3 reads CASSQGDGYTF. CDR3 nucleotide sequence: TGTGCCAGCTCACAGGGAGATGGCTACACCTTC.